A single sample gave rise to the 21 T cell receptor beta chains below, sequenced in a study of OX40 agonist ivuxolimab in advanced cancers. Only in-frame clones appear in the TCRdb table, and some are missing; sequencing was by immunoSEQ multiplex PCR. The profile shows fewer than 80,000 clones, less than 95% of them singletons. Sequenced material: CD4+ or CD8+ T cells sorted from blood, taken in a trial of the OX40 agonist ivuxolimab. The receptors were gathered from an adult with an advanced solid tumor such as melanoma, head and neck, liver or kidney cancer.

The chain employs TRBV7-6 and TRBJ1-1, with D unresolved. Trimming took 5 bases from V and 5 from J, leaving 21 bases between them. The CDR3 has 16 residues. Germline V gene sequence: CDR1 SGHVS, CDR2 FNYEAQ. The CDR3 DNA is TGTGCCAGCAGCCTCCTACCTCCGGGTTCGACGACTGAAGCTTTCTTT. Its protein product is CASSLLPPGSTTEAFF. The whole variable domain, remainder taken from reference TRBV7-6 and TRBJ1-1, is GAGVSQSPRYKVTKRGQDVALRCDPISGHVSLYWYRQALGQGPEFLTYFNYEAQQDKSGLPNDRFSAERPEGSISTLTIQRTEQRDSAMYRCASSLLPPGSTTEAFFGQGTRLTVV.

The chain is built from TRBV7-8 and TRBJ2-3; the D gene is possibly TRBD1 (5 bases). The V and J ends lost 8 bases and 2 bases respectively, with 17 bases between them. The CDR3 is 15 amino acids. The V gene's germline CDR1 is SGHVS and CDR2 FQNEAQ. The CDR3 DNA sequence: TGTGCCAGCCATAAGAGAGACAGATACACAGATACGCAGTATTTT. The encoded protein is CASHKRDRYTDTQYF.

The chain has TRBV30 and TRBJ1-5; no reliable D call. CDR1 GTSNPN and CDR2 SVGIG come from the germline V gene (reference sequence). The CDR3 is made up of 13 amino acids. Trimming pared 7 bases from V and 3 bases from J, leaving 13 bases between. CDR3 sequence: CAYAPLPNQPQHF. CDR3 coding DNA: TGTGCCTACGCTCCCCTTCCCAATCAGCCCCAGCATTTT.

The rearrangement joins TRBV2 to TRBJ1-5, with TRBD1 matching 7 bases. The CDR3 loop spans 16 amino acids. The J segment lost 6 bases and the V segment lost 7 bases, leaving 15 bases of the junction unmatched. In germline, CDR1 is SNHLY, CDR2 FYNNEI. CDR3 loop: CASKKMEGAPGQPQHF. CDR3 sequence (DNA): TGTGCCAGCAAGAAAATGGAGGGGGCCCCAGGTCAGCCCCAGCATTTT.

The rearrangement uses TRBV28 and TRBJ2-1, with TRBD2 as a possible D gene (6 bases). Looked up from germline, CDR1 is MDHEN and CDR2 is SYDVKM. The CDR3 contains 15 residues. Trimming left V 3 bases short and J 1 base short, with 10 bases between. The DNA of the CDR3 is TGTGCCAGCAGTTTGCGGGGCACGTCCTACAATGAGCAGTTCTTC. Amino acids: CASSLRGTSYNEQFF.

The rearrangement links TRBV4-1 to TRBJ2-3; D not certain. V lost 5 bases and J lost 2, with 20 bases in between. Germline-derived CDR1 and CDR2 are MGHRA and YSYEKL. The CDR3 consists of 17 residues. The CDR3 nucleotides read TGCGCCAGCAGCGCCATGCCCGGGCAGACCTACACAGATACGCAGTATTTT. Translated: CASSAMPGQTYTDTQYF.

V gene TRBV2 combines with J gene TRBJ2-1, with TRBD2 matching 11 bases. This CDR3 spans 14 amino acids. V dropped 6 bases and J dropped 8; count of bases not matched to a gene: 6. Germline V gene sequence: CDR1 SNHLY, CDR2 FYNNEI. The CDR3 region is CASSGGTSGDEQFF. CDR3 nucleotides: TGTGCCAGCAGCGGTGGGACTAGCGGCGATGAGCAGTTCTTC.

The J gene is TRBJ1-2, the V gene TRBV5-6; no clear D. CDR1 and CDR2 from the germline V gene are SGHDT and YYEEEE. CDR3 size: 13 residues. The germline V and J ends were trimmed by 1 base and 4 bases, with 8 bases remaining between them. The CDR3 loop is CASSLSDIYGYTF. For the CDR3, the DNA is TGTGCCAGCAGCTTGTCAGACATCTATGGCTACACCTTC.

The genes are TRBV6-5 and TRBJ2-1, with TRBD2 identical over 7 bases. The CDR3 has 13 residues. J lost 12 bases, V lost 6 bases, and 11 bases had no gene match. Per germline, CDR1 MNHEY and CDR2 SVGAGI. Written as DNA, the CDR3 is TGTGCCAGCAGCGCCTGGGGCGGCGGGGGGCAGTTCTTC. It specifies CASSAWGGGGQFF.

This chain connects TRBV12-5 to TRBJ2-1; 8 bases are a match to TRBD1. V trimming: 3 bases; J trimming: 6 bases; junction bases outside the gene matches: 4. The CDR3 is 14 residues long. Germline CDR1 reads LGHNT; CDR2 reads FRNRAP. In nucleotides, the CDR3 is TGTGCTAGTGGTTTCTCGGGACAGGCCAATGAGCAGTTCTTC. As protein: CASGFSGQANEQFF.

This sequence joins TRBV30 and TRBJ1-4, with 9 bases matching TRBD1. The CDR3 length is 14 residues. After removal of 3 bases from V and 7 bases from J, the junction contained 6 bases not matched to a gene. Germline assignment: CDR1 GTSNPN and CDR2 SVGIG (reference sequence). The CDR3 region is CAWRKGTGLEKLFF. In DNA, the CDR3 is TGTGCCTGGAGGAAGGGGACAGGGCTTGAAAAACTGTTTTTT.

A single count supports this clone. This chain connects TRBV28 to TRBJ2-3, with 8 nucleotides matching TRBD1. Trimming at V came to 10 bases and at J to 2 bases, leaving 11 bases not matched to a gene. CDR3 length: 15 amino acids. Germline lookup yields CDR1 MDHEN and CDR2 SYDVKM. The CDR3, as DNA: TGTGCCACCGGGGACAGGCCGCCGTACACAGATACGCAGTATTTT. As protein: CATGDRPPYTDTQYF.

The chain recombines TRBV7-9 with TRBJ1-1; D unresolved. Germline V lookup: CDR1 SEHNR, CDR2 FQNEAQ (reference sequence). Trimming stripped 8 bases from V and 7 bases from J, with 14 bases between. This CDR3 has 12 residues. The CDR3 here is CASRKGGNEAFF. CDR3 DNA: TGTGCCAGCCGGAAGGGTGGAAATGAAGCTTTCTTT.

The V gene is TRBV18, the J gene TRBJ2-7; 9 positions match TRBD2. CDR1 is KGHSH, CDR2 LQKENI, per germline. The CDR3 consists of 15 residues. V shed 1 base and J 3 bases; nucleotides not matched to a gene: 4. Here the CDR3 reads CASSPLAGASYEQYF. CDR3 coding DNA: TGTGCCAGCTCACCACTAGCGGGAGCAAGCTACGAGCAGTACTTC. The full variable domain, with the rest looked up from reference TRBV18 and TRBJ2-7, is NAGVMQNPRHLVRRRGQEARLRCSPMKGHSHVYWYRQLPEEGLKFMVYLQKENIIDESGMPKERFSAEFPKEGPSILRIQQVVRGDSAAYFCASSPLAGASYEQYFGPGTRLTVT.

This chain connects TRBV5-1 to TRBJ1-4; 9 nucleotides align to TRBD1. V was clipped by 2 bases and J by 5 bases; unmatched bases: 10. The CDR3 loop spans 17 amino acids. Germline CDR1 reads SGHRS; CDR2 reads YFSETQ. DNA for the CDR3: TGCGCCAGCAGCTTTGGACAGGGGCGAAACTCGAATGAAAAACTGTTTTTT. Translated: CASSFGQGRNSNEKLFF.

The genes are TRBV4-2 and TRBJ2-5; 10 bases are shared with TRBD2. With V trimmed by 5 bases and J by 2 bases, 14 bases remained unmatched. Germline V gene sequence: CDR1 LGHNA, CDR2 YNFKEQ. The length of the CDR3 is 18 residues. CDR3 amino acids: CASSSGLARLDGQETQYF. CDR3 DNA sequence: TGTGCCAGCAGCTCGGGACTAGCGCGACTAGATGGACAAGAGACCCAGTACTTC.

The chain is built from TRBV2 and TRBJ2-1, with 8 bases that match TRBD2. CDR1 and CDR2 from the germline V gene are SNHLY and FYNNEI. V lost 6 bases, J lost 4 bases, and 11 bases stayed unmatched. This CDR3 is 16 amino acids long. For the CDR3, the DNA is TGTGCCAGCAGGGAACGTACTAGCGGCGTTTACAATGAGCAGTTCTTC. It translates to CASRERTSGVYNEQFF.

The rearrangement uses TRBV7-2 and TRBJ1-1; D is unresolved. The CDR3 is 16 amino acids. Germline CDR1 and CDR2: SGHTA and FQGNSA. V lost 1 base to trimming and J lost 0 bases, with 12 bases between them. CDR3 nucleotide sequence: TGTGCCAGCAGCTTAGGGCTTCGGCAACTGAACACTGAAGCTTTCTTT. Encoded protein: CASSLGLRQLNTEAFF. The full variable domain, with the rest looked up from reference TRBV7-2 and TRBJ1-1, is GAGVSQSPSNKVTEKGKDVELRCDPISGHTALYWYRQSLGQGLEFLIYFQGNSAPDKSGLPSDRFSAERTGGSVSTLTIQRTQQEDSAVYLCASSLGLRQLNTEAFFGQGTRLTVV.

V gene TRBV11-2 combines with J gene TRBJ2-3; unclear D gene. Trimming pared 3 bases from V and 10 bases from J, leaving 8 bases between. The CDR3 spans 11 residues. Germline values: CDR1 SGHAT, CDR2 FQNNGV. The CDR3 DNA reads as TGTGCCAGCAGCTTTTCCCTCGCGCAGTATTTT. Amino acids: CASSFSLAQYF.

The V gene is TRBV5-1, the J gene TRBJ2-3; 7 bases are a match to TRBD1. CDR3 length: 14 amino acids. Germline V gene data show CDR1 as SGHRS and CDR2 as YFSETQ. V lost 7 bases to trimming and J lost 0 bases; unmatched junction nucleotides: 5. The CDR3 DNA follows: TGCGCCAGCTCGCCGGGACAGAGCACAGATACGCAGTATTTT. This translates into CASSPGQSTDTQYF.

The V call is TRBV7-3, the J call TRBJ2-7, with 7 bases identical to TRBD2. Trimming at V came to 5 bases and at J to 0 bases, leaving 13 bases not matched to a gene. The CDR3 covers 17 residues. Looked up from germline, CDR1 is SGHTA and CDR2 is FQGTGA. CDR3 sequence reads: CASSLGGLARSSYEQYF. The DNA of the CDR3 is TGTGCCAGCAGCCTGGGAGGGTTGGCCCGGAGCTCCTACGAGCAGTACTTC.